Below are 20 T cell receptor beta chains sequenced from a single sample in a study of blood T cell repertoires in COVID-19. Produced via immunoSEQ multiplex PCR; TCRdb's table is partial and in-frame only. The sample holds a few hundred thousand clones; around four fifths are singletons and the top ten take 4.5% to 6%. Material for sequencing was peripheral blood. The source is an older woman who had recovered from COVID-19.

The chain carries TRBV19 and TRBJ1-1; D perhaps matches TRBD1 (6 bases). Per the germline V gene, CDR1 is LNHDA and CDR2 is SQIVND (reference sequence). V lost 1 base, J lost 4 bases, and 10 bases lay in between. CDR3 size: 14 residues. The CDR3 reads CASSIGLGGTEAFF. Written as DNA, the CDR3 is TGTGCCAGTAGTATAGGTTTAGGGGGCACTGAAGCTTTCTTT.

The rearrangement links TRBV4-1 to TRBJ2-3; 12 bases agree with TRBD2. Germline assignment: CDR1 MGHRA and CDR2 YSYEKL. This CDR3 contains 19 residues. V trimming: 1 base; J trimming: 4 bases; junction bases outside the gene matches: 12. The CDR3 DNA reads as TGCGCCAGCAGCCAAGGAGCTTACGGGGCTAGCGGGGGGGCAGATACGCAGTATTTT. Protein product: CASSQGAYGASGGADTQYF.

The CDR3 protein is CSVSVEQGANEQFF. The CDR3 nucleotides are TGCAGCGTCTCCGTGGAACAGGGGGCAAATGAGCAGTTCTTC. The chain joins TRBV29-1 to TRBJ2-1; 9 bases fit TRBD1. The CDR3 totals 14 residues. The trim removed 6 bases at V and 7 bases at J, leaving 10 bases unmatched. Germline V CDR1 and CDR2: SQVTM, ANQGSEA.

For the CDR3, the DNA is TGTGCCAGCAGCTCCTCCCCCGGGACTAGAGGAGGAGAGACCCAGTACTTC. Protein: CASSSSPGTRGGETQYF. This chain joins TRBV11-2 and TRBJ2-5, with 8 bases matching TRBD2. CDR1 SGHAT and CDR2 FQNNGV come from the germline V gene. CDR3 length: 17 amino acids. V shed 4 bases and J 4 bases; nucleotides not matched to a gene: 14.

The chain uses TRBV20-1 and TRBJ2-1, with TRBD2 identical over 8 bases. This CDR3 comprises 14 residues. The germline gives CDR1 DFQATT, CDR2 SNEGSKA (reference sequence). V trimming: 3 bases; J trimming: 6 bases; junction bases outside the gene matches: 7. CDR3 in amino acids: CSASPSGYINEQFF. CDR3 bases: TGCAGTGCTAGTCCTAGCGGGTATATCAATGAGCAGTTCTTC.

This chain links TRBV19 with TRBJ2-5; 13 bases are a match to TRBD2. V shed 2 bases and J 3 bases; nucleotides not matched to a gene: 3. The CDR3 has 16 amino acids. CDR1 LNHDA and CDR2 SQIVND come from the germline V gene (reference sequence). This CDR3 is CASSISGTSGEETQYF. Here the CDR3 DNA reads TGTGCCAGTAGTATATCTGGGACTAGCGGGGAAGAGACCCAGTACTTC.

CDR3 DNA sequence: TGTGCCAGCAGCATTTTTGGACAGGGGGCGACGGGCTACACCTTC. Its translation: CASSIFGQGATGYTF. The rearrangement links TRBV9 to TRBJ1-2, with 11 bases that match TRBD1. CDR3 length: 15 amino acids. Germline-derived CDR1 and CDR2 are SGDLS and YYNGEE. With V trimmed by 4 bases and J by 8 bases, 10 bases remained unmatched.

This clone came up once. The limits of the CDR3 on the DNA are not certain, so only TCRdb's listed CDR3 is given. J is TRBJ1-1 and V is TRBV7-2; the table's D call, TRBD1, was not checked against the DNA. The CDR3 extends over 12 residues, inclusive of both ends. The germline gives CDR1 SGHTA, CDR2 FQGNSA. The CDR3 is CASSWGQGITFF.

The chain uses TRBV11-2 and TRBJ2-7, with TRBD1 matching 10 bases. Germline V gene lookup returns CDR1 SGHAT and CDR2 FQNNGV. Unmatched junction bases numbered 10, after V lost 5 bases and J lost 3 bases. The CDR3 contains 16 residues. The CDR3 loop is CASSPLSRDRGYEQYF. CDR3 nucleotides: TGTGCCAGCAGCCCCCTTTCGAGGGACAGGGGCTACGAGCAGTACTTC.

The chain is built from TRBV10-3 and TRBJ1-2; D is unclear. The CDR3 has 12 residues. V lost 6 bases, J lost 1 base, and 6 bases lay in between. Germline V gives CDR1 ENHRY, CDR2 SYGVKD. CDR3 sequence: CAISQDNYGYTF. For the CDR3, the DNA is TGTGCCATCAGCCAGGATAACTATGGCTACACCTTC.

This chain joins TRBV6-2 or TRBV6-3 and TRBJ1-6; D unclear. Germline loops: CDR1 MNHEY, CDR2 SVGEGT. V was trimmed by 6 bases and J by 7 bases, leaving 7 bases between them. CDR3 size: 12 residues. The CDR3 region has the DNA TGTGCCAGCAGCGACACAAATTCACCCCTCCACTTT. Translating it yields CASSDTNSPLHF.

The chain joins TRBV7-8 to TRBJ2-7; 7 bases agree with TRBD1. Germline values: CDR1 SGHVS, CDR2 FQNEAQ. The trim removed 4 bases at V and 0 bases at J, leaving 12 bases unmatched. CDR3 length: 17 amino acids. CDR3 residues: CASSSRPDRSSSYEQYF. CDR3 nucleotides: TGTGCCAGCAGCTCCCGACCGGACAGGTCCAGCTCCTACGAGCAGTACTTC.

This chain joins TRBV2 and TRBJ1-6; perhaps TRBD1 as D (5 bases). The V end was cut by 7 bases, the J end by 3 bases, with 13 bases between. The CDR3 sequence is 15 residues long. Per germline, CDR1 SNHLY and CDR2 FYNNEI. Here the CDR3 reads CASNVRQGYNSPLHF. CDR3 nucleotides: TGTGCCAGCAACGTACGCCAGGGCTATAATTCACCCCTCCACTTT.

CDR3 in amino acids: CASSLEAGGGTDTQYF. The CDR3 nucleotides read TGTGCCAGCAGCTTAGAGGCGGGGGGTGGCACAGATACGCAGTATTTT. V gene TRBV11-2 combines with J gene TRBJ2-3; 8 bases line up with TRBD2. The CDR3 consists of 16 residues. J gave up 1 base and V 0 bases, and 3 bases lay outside the gene matches. The germline gives CDR1 SGHAT, CDR2 FQNNGV.

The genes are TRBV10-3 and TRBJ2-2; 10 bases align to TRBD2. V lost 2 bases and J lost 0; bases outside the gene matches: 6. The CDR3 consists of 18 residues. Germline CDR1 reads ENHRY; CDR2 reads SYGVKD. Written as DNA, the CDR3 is TGTGCCATCAGTGAGCCGCTCGGGACTAGCGCGAACACCGGGGAGCTGTTTTTT. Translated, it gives CAISEPLGTSANTGELFF.

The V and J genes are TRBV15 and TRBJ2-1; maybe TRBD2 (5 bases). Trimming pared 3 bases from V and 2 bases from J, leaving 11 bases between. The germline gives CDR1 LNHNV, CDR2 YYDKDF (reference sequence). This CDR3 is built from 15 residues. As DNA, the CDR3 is TGTGCCACCAGCAGGGCAGGACTCACCTACAATGAGCAGTTCTTC. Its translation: CATSRAGLTYNEQFF.

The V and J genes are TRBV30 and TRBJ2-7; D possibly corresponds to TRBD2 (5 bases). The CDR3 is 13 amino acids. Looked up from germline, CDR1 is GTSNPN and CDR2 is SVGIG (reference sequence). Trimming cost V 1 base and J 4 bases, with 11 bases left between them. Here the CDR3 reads CAWSAGSGYEQYF. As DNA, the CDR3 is TGTGCCTGGAGTGCGGGGAGCGGATACGAGCAGTACTTC.

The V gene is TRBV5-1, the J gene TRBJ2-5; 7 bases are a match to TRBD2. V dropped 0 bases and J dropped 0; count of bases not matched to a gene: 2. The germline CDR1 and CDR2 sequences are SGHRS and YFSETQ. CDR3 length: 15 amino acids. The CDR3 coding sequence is TGCGCCAGCAGCTTGGACCGGGGGGACCAAGAGACCCAGTACTTC. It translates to CASSLDRGDQETQYF.

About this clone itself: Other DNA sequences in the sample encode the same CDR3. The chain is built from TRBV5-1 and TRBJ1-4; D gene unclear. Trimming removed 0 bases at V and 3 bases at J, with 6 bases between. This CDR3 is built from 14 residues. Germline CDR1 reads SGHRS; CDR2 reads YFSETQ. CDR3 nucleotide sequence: TGCGCCAGCAGCTTGGGGGCGCCTAATGAAAAACTGTTTTTT. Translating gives CASSLGAPNEKLFF.

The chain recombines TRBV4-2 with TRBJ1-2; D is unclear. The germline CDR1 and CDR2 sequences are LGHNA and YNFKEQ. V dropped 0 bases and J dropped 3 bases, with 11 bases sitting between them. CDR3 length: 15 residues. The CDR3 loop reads CASSQDTGSDYGYTF. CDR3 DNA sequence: TGTGCCAGCAGCCAAGATACGGGGAGTGACTATGGCTACACCTTC.